Presented here are 26 T cell receptor beta chains from one specimen sequenced in a study of shared clonotypes between healthy human individuals. Method: immunoSEQ multiplex PCR; TCRdb's copy keeps in-frame clones and lacks some. Of about 680,000 clones in the sample, around two thirds were seen once. Material for sequencing was memory CD4+ T cells sorted from blood. Subset specified: CD45RA-negative fraction. These receptor sequences come from a woman younger than 45 in good health.

The V call is TRBV27, the J call TRBJ1-5; a weak D match, TRBD1 (5 bases). The CDR3 is 15 amino acids. Germline V gene data show CDR1 as MNHEY and CDR2 as SMNVEV (reference sequence). V dropped 1 base and J dropped 4 bases, with 11 bases sitting between them. CDR3 coding DNA: TGTGCCAGCAGTTTATGGGGGTTACGGAATCAGCCCCAGCATTTT. Its protein is CASSLWGLRNQPQHF.

The count of this clone is one. The rearrangement joins TRBV29-1 to TRBJ2-1; D is undetermined. Trimming removed 3 bases at V and 4 bases at J, with 19 bases between. The germline V gene has CDR1 SQVTM and CDR2 ANQGSEA. The CDR3 spans 16 residues. The chain's CDR3 is CSVDYWPEGPYNEQFF. The DNA of the CDR3 is TGCAGCGTTGATTACTGGCCAGAAGGTCCTTACAATGAGCAGTTCTTC.

At least ten counts were recorded for this clone. This chain joins TRBV29-1 and TRBJ1-3; no reliable D call. The CDR3 loop spans 16 amino acids. V lost 6 bases to trimming and J lost 2 bases, with 20 bases between them. Germline lookup yields CDR1 SQVTM and CDR2 ANQGSEA. The CDR3 spells CSVVPDPAGAGNTIYF. The CDR3 bases are TGCAGCGTGGTGCCGGACCCCGCCGGGGCTGGAAACACCATATATTTT.

This chain uses TRBV7-9 with TRBJ2-3, with no clear D. V was shortened by 1 base and J by 7 bases, with 6 bases between the two germline ends. The germline V gene encodes CDR1 SEHNR and CDR2 FQNEAQ (reference sequence). The CDR3 extends over 12 amino acids. CDR3 sequence reads: CASSLGTYTQYF. The CDR3 DNA sequence: TGTGCCAGCAGCTTAGGCACCTATACGCAGTATTTT.

This chain joins TRBV25-1 and TRBJ1-2, with 11 bases fitting TRBD1. Germline loops: CDR1 MGHDK, CDR2 SYGVNS. The CDR3 loop spans 13 amino acids. Germline trimming cut 4 bases from V and 8 bases from J; bases unmatched to any gene: 3. CDR3 residues: CASSGTGGSGYTF. In DNA form, the CDR3 reads TGTGCCAGCAGTGGGACAGGGGGCAGCGGCTACACCTTC.

The chain uses TRBV6-6 and TRBJ1-4; no definite D call. The CDR3 loop spans 15 amino acids. Trimming removed 0 bases at V and 5 bases at J, with 10 bases between. Germline V CDR1 and CDR2: MNHNY, SVGAGI (reference sequence). Written as DNA, the CDR3 is TGTGCCAGCAGTTACTCGAGCCGAGGGAATGAAAAACTGTTTTTT. It codes for CASSYSSRGNEKLFF.

The CDR3 loop is CASSTRLAGGETQYF. CDR3 DNA: TGTGCCAGCAGCACTCGACTAGCGGGAGGTGAGACCCAGTACTTC. The genes are TRBV11-2 and TRBJ2-5, with TRBD2 identical over 13 bases. Unmatched junction bases numbered 5, after V lost 5 bases and J lost 5 bases. Germline lookup yields CDR1 SGHAT and CDR2 FQNNGV. CDR3 length: 15 residues.

In its sample, this clone was seen a few times. The chain links TRBV11-2 to TRBJ1-2; D uncertain. V was cut by 5 bases and J by 8 bases, with 12 bases left in between. Germline-derived CDR1 and CDR2 are SGHAT and FQNNGV. The CDR3 is 12 residues long. CDR3 DNA: TGTGCCAGCAGCAAAACACGGTCGGGCTACACCTTC. It specifies CASSKTRSGYTF. Filled out from reference TRBV11-2 and TRBJ1-2, the complete variable domain reads EAGVAQSPRYKIIEKRQSVAFWCNPISGHATLYWYQQILGQGPKLLIQFQNNGVVDDSQLPKDRFSAERLKGVDSTLKIQPAKLEDSAVYLCASSKTRSGYTFGSGTRLTVV.

The chain is built from TRBV19 and TRBJ1-2, with D possibly TRBD1 on 5 matching bases. V dropped 6 bases and J dropped 2 bases, with 13 bases sitting between them. The CDR3 is 14 amino acids. CDR1 and CDR2 from the germline V gene are LNHDA and SQIVND (reference sequence). CDR3 DNA: TGTGCCAGTAGCAGGGACGGCCGAAACTATGGCTACACCTTC. It encodes CASSRDGRNYGYTF.

The rearrangement links TRBV7-2 to TRBJ2-3; D is possibly TRBD2 (5 bases). Germline CDR1 is SGHTA and CDR2 is FQGNSA. V was pared by 0 bases and J by 1 base, with 8 bases between. The length of the CDR3 is 15 residues. CDR3 sequence reads: CASSLAGAGTDTQYF. CDR3 coding DNA: TGTGCCAGCAGCTTAGCGGGAGCGGGCACAGATACGCAGTATTTT.

The chain's CDR3 is CASSPGTGINYGYTF. The DNA of the CDR3 is TGCGCCAGCAGCCCAGGGACGGGGATTAACTATGGCTACACCTTC. This sequence joins TRBV5-1 and TRBJ1-2; possibly TRBD1 for D (5 bases). Germline values: CDR1 SGHRS, CDR2 YFSETQ. This CDR3 has 15 amino acids. Trimming removed 4 bases from V and 1 base from J, with 14 bases in between.

The V call is TRBV19, the J call TRBJ2-7, with TRBD1 matching over 11 bases. This CDR3 is 13 amino acids long. The V gene end was trimmed by 9 bases and the J gene end by 6 bases; junction bases not matched to a gene: 7. Germline CDR1 is LNHDA and CDR2 is SQIVND (reference sequence). This CDR3 is CASRRTGGGEQYF. The DNA for the CDR3 is TGTGCCAGCAGGCGGACAGGGGGCGGCGAGCAGTACTTC.

This chain joins TRBV27 and TRBJ2-7, with D tentatively TRBD1 (5 bases). The CDR3 is 13 amino acids. Germline values: CDR1 MNHEY, CDR2 SMNVEV (reference sequence). The V gene lost 5 bases and the J gene lost 5 bases, with 13 bases spanning the gap. Here the CDR3 reads CASSDNRNHEQYF. In DNA form, the CDR3 reads TGTGCCAGCAGTGACAACAGGAACCACGAGCAGTACTTC.

This clone showed up just once. The rearrangement uses TRBV15 and TRBJ2-7, with TRBD2 identical over 11 bases. Germline V gene lookup returns CDR1 LNHNV and CDR2 YYDKDF (reference sequence). V was clipped by 5 bases and J by 6 bases; unmatched bases: 9. The length of the CDR3 is 15 residues. The DNA of the CDR3 is TGTGCCACCAGCGCCCGACTAGCGGGACCCGGCGAGCAGTACTTC. Translation gives CATSARLAGPGEQYF.

This clone was counted ten times or more. V gene TRBV29-1 combines with J gene TRBJ1-2, with 7 bases fitting TRBD1. Germline V CDR1 and CDR2: SQVTM, ANQGSEA. The CDR3 is 14 residues long. With V trimmed by 0 bases and J by 6 bases, 7 bases remained unmatched. This chain's CDR3 is CSVEDYTGADGYTF. CDR3 sequence (DNA): TGCAGCGTTGAAGATTATACAGGGGCGGATGGCTACACCTTC.

The chain recombines TRBV21-1 with TRBJ1-6; the table calls TRBD1, which could not be checked here. TRBV21-1 counts as a pseudogene. The CDR3 totals 17 residues. In nucleotides, the CDR3 is TGTGCCAGCAGCAAACTCTGGAGGACAGAGCACAATTCACCCCTCCACTTT. Amino acids: CASSKLWRTEHNSPLHF.

About this clone itself: A much larger clone sits a single nucleotide away, making a read error possible. Other DNA sequences within the sample encode an identical CDR3. The chain links TRBV5-1 to TRBJ2-7; 7 bases align to TRBD1. From germline, CDR1 is SGHRS and CDR2 YFSETQ. The CDR3 sequence is 15 residues long. Germline trimming cut 4 bases from V and 0 bases from J; bases unmatched to any gene: 7. CDR3 sequence reads: CASSDRTGSSYEQYF. The CDR3 DNA reads as TGCGCCAGCAGCGATCGGACAGGAAGCTCCTACGAGCAGTACTTC.

This chain joins TRBV19 and TRBJ2-1, with 10 bases aligning to TRBD2. Germline lookup yields CDR1 LNHDA and CDR2 SQIVND (reference sequence). This CDR3 contains 14 residues. Germline trimming cut 10 bases from V and 2 bases from J; bases unmatched to any gene: 5. The DNA for the CDR3 is TGTGCCACCCATAGCGGGGGGACCTACAATGAGCAGTTCTTC. It is translated as CATHSGGTYNEQFF.

A few counts support this clone. This rearrangement joins TRBV5-6 to TRBJ2-1, with D uncertain. The CDR3 totals 16 residues. Germline loops: CDR1 SGHDT, CDR2 YYEEEE. V was shortened by 0 bases and J by 3 bases, with 13 bases between the two germline ends. The CDR3 is CASSLVSKHYYNEQFF. The CDR3 region has the DNA TGTGCCAGCAGCTTGGTATCCAAACACTACTACAATGAGCAGTTCTTC.

The chain recombines TRBV30 with TRBJ2-3; 7 nucleotides agree with TRBD2. Germline CDR1 and CDR2: GTSNPN and SVGIG (reference sequence). This CDR3 spans 15 amino acids. V lost 1 base and J lost 2; bases outside the gene matches: 6. The CDR3 DNA sequence: TGTGCCTGGAGTGGGCTAGCGGAAAACACAGATACGCAGTATTTT. Protein product: CAWSGLAENTDTQYF.

This chain joins TRBV5-4 and TRBJ2-1; TRBD2 aligns across 7 bases. The germline CDR1 and CDR2 sequences are SGHNT and YYREEE (reference sequence). The CDR3 consists of 15 residues. V shed 0 bases, J shed 6 bases, and the junction held 6 bases outside the gene matches. This chain's CDR3 is CASSLDGGSVNEQFF. The CDR3 DNA reads as TGTGCCAGCAGCTTGGATGGCGGGAGTGTCAATGAGCAGTTCTTC. The variable domain in full, completed from reference TRBV5-4 and TRBJ2-1, reads ETGVTQSPTHLIKTRGQQVTLRCSSQSGHNTVSWYQQALGQGPQFIFQYYREEENGRGNFPPRFSGLQFPNYSSELNVNALELDDSALYLCASSLDGGSVNEQFFGPGTRLTVL.

The chain is built from TRBV2 and TRBJ2-7, with TRBD1 matching 9 bases. Looked up from germline, CDR1 is SNHLY and CDR2 is FYNNEI. Trimming took 8 bases from V and 4 from J; bases not matched to a gene: 9. The CDR3 is 14 residues long. DNA for the CDR3: TGTGCCAGCCAAGTTGGGGGACAGGGTTACGAGCAGTACTTC. Protein product: CASQVGGQGYEQYF.

The rearrangement uses TRBV14 and TRBJ2-7; tentative D call: TRBD1 (5 bases). V was cut by 1 base and J by 3 bases, with 19 bases left in between. CDR3 length equals 17 residues. Germline V gene sequence: CDR1 SGHDN, CDR2 FVKESK. CDR3 coding DNA: TGTGCCAGCAGCCAAGCGGCACGCTGGACACCCGACTACGAGCAGTACTTC. It specifies CASSQAARWTPDYEQYF.

This chain joins TRBV27 and TRBJ2-4, with D perhaps matching TRBD2 (5 bases). Trimming left V 5 bases short and J 9 bases short, with 20 bases between. This CDR3 comprises 15 residues. The germline V gene encodes CDR1 MNHEY and CDR2 SMNVEV (reference sequence). In DNA, the CDR3 is TGTGCCAGCAGTCCCACGGGATTCGCAAAATCCATTCAGTACTTC. It encodes CASSPTGFAKSIQYF.

CDR3: CASSSPYFGTSEETQYF. In nucleotides, the CDR3 is TGTGCCAGCAGTTCCCCTTATTTCGGGACTAGCGAGGAGACCCAGTACTTC. The chain uses TRBV28 and TRBJ2-5; 10 bases line up with TRBD2. The CDR3 is 17 amino acids. Germline V CDR1 and CDR2: MDHEN, SYDVKM. The J segment lost 5 bases and the V segment lost 4 bases, leaving 13 bases of the junction unmatched.

CDR3 protein: CASSPQDRGRGRTF. In nucleotides, the CDR3 is TGTGCCAGCTCACCACAGGACAGGGGGCGCGGGAGGACCTTC. The chain uses TRBV18 and TRBJ1-2; 11 bases are a match to TRBD1. Germline V gene sequence: CDR1 KGHSH, CDR2 LQKENI. This CDR3 has 14 amino acids. V was pared by 1 base and J by 14 bases, with 9 bases of the junction left unmatched.